This TCR beta chain is from a study of shared clonotypes between healthy human individuals. The V gene lost 5 bases and the J gene lost 1 base, with 15 bases spanning the gap. Germline V lookup: CDR1 MNHEY, CDR2 SVGAGI. The CDR3 sequence is 15 residues long. The data were produced by immunoSEQ multiplex PCR, yet TCRdb's version contains in-frame clones alone and is incomplete. The sample holds approximately 1,500,000 clones, 95% to 99% seen once. The TCR originated in a man younger than 45 in good health. The genes are TRBV6-5 and TRBJ2-7; D possibly corresponds to TRBD1 (5 bases). Sequencing was done on a sample of naive CD4+ T cells sorted from blood. Subset specified: CD45RA+ positively selected. CDR3 amino acids: CASSSRAGKSYEQYF. The CDR3 bases are TGTGCCAGCAGTAGCCGGGCAGGGAAATCCTACGAGCAGTACTTC.